This T cell receptor (beta chain) is from a study of blood T cell repertoires in COVID-19 (dated by TCRdb to 2020 to 2021). Notes on the research overall: Samples covering the acute and convalescent phases of COVID-19 were provided by collaborators in the United States, Italy and Spain. The material from the prospective study consisted of cDNA or gDNA derived from T cells, B-cell-depleted T cells, or PBMCs. The dataset comprised deeply sampled blood TCRbeta repertoires from subjects exposed to, actively infected with, or recovered from COVID-19. The repertoires were released in a freely available public database intended as a resource for research on the immune response to SARS-CoV-2. The samples were drawn from the first 160 participants of the ongoing ImmuneRACE study and from 1,254 subjects provided by 6 global collaborators. Nearly every sample came with metadata listing a de-identified subject ID, COVID-19 status, age in years and sex. Where available, HLA class I and class II types were taken from metadata supplied by the sample provider and were not determined by assay-based typing. Overall results and qualifications from the work: The quantity of clinical and demographic metadata differed by source and by participant and was supplied without curation.

Collaborating institutions collected whole blood in K2EDTA tubes following their own protocols. For TCRbeta analysis, collaborators shipped samples in one of three forms: frozen whole blood, isolated PBMCs, or DNA extracted from either of those sample types. The immunoSEQ Assay, a bias-controlled multiplex PCR, was used to amplify TCRbeta CDR3 regions from genomic DNA. In the paper's pipeline: The number of nucleated cells in each sample was estimated from the amplification of reference gene primers within the assay. To quantify the absolute abundance of each unique TCRbeta CDR3 rearrangement, sequence reads were collapsed and filtered. For each sample, productive Simpson clonality was calculated as the square root of Simpson's diversity index over productive rearrangements. This immuneACCESS table, as held by TCRdb, lists in-frame sequences with V and J called but not all clones. Of the missing ones, under half trace to an unresolved V gene in checked studies; the others have no known cause. Clone size and V and J calls were adopted from that table, with D and trimming inferred from the DNA. A total of a few hundred thousand clones appear in this sample, about 85% of them only once. The top ten hold around 3% of the sample.

With regard to this clone: The clone's antigen remains unknown. Base qualities are not provided; no much larger clone lies one nucleotide away.

This TCR derives from a young man with active or convalescent COVID-19. Sequenced input: peripheral blood.

The CDR3 region: CASSESSGVYNEQFF. The sequenced DNA is TGTGCCAGCAGTGAAAGTAGCGGGGTCTACAATGAGCAGTTCTTC. Recombination joined TRBV2 with TRBJ2-1; TRBD2 lines up with 8 middle nucleotides. The germline V gene supplies CDR1 SNHLY and CDR2 FYNNEI. Relative to germline, V is missing 2 bases and J is missing 3 bases, with 3 bases of the junction outside any gene match. The CDR3 measures 15 amino acids from cysteine to phenylalanine. The entry retains the CDR3 DNA only, 45 bases that are in frame from base 1.